The rows below give T cell receptor beta chains drawn from one sample of a study of CD8+ T cells in alopecia areata. Here immunoSEQ multiplex PCR was the method, and the copy in TCRdb shows in-frame clones only, minus some. The sample records tens of thousands of clones, roughly half being singletons. Sequenced material: CD8+ T cells sorted from blood, taken at week 0. Receptors originate from a human donor with alopecia areata. Each CDR3 is given with its conserved first and last residue. The D gene is left open where the match is weak. For some rows the clone size is stated as once, few or many, or as a class when expanded; others skip it.

abundance: few; j_gene: TRBJ2-2; d_gene: .; v_gene: TRBV7-2; CDR3aa: CASSLAGYGELFF; CDR3nt: TGTGCCAGCAGCTTAGCAGGTTACGGGGAGCTGTTTTTT
abundance: few; j_gene: TRBJ2-1; d_gene: TRBD1; v_gene: TRBV2; CDR3aa: CASSGTGVSYNEQFF; CDR3nt: TGTGCCAGCAGCGGGACAGGGGTCTCGTACAATGAGCAGTTCTTC
abundance: .; j_gene: TRBJ2-7; d_gene: .; v_gene: TRBV28; CDR3aa: CASGDPGPRAEQYF; CDR3nt: TGTGCCAGCGGGGACCCGGGTCCAAGGGCCGAGCAGTACTTC
abundance: few; j_gene: TRBJ1-5; d_gene: .; v_gene: TRBV27; CDR3aa: CASGPTDSNQPQHF; CDR3nt: TGTGCCAGCGGACCTACTGATAGCAATCAGCCCCAGCATTTT
abundance: .; j_gene: TRBJ2-7; d_gene: .; v_gene: TRBV6-6; CDR3aa: CASSYGTASYEQYF; CDR3nt: TGTGCCAGCAGTTACGGAACAGCTTCCTACGAGCAGTACTTC
abundance: .; j_gene: TRBJ2-5; d_gene: .; v_gene: TRBV7-2; CDR3aa: CASSLGWGSLETQYF; CDR3nt: TGTGCCAGCAGCTTAGGTTGGGGCTCCTTGGAGACCCAGTACTTC
abundance: few; j_gene: TRBJ2-1; d_gene: .; v_gene: TRBV7-9; CDR3aa: CASSLEIDEQFF; CDR3nt: TGTGCCAGCAGCTTGGAGATCGATGAGCAGTTCTTC
abundance: .; j_gene: TRBJ1-2; d_gene: .; v_gene: TRBV7-3; CDR3aa: CASSLSPGNYGYTF; CDR3nt: TGTGCCAGCAGCCTTAGCCCCGGGAACTATGGCTACACCTTC
abundance: once; j_gene: TRBJ2-7; d_gene: .; v_gene: TRBV11-2; CDR3aa: CASSFEGSYEQYF; CDR3nt: TGTGCCAGCAGCTTCGAGGGCTCCTACGAGCAGTACTTC
abundance: .; j_gene: TRBJ1-2; d_gene: .; v_gene: TRBV13; CDR3aa: CASRPGLSGYTF; CDR3nt: TGTGCCAGCAGGCCGGGTCTGAGCGGCTACACCTTC
abundance: .; j_gene: TRBJ2-6; d_gene: .; v_gene: TRBV29-1; CDR3aa: CSVEDPGANVLTF; CDR3nt: TGCAGCGTTGAAGACCCTGGGGCCAACGTCCTGACTTTC
abundance: once; j_gene: TRBJ2-7; d_gene: TRBD1; v_gene: TRBV5-1; CDR3aa: CASSLAPQDRGSYEQYF; CDR3nt: TGCGCCAGCAGCTTGGCCCCACAGGACAGGGGGTCCTACGAGCAGTACTTC